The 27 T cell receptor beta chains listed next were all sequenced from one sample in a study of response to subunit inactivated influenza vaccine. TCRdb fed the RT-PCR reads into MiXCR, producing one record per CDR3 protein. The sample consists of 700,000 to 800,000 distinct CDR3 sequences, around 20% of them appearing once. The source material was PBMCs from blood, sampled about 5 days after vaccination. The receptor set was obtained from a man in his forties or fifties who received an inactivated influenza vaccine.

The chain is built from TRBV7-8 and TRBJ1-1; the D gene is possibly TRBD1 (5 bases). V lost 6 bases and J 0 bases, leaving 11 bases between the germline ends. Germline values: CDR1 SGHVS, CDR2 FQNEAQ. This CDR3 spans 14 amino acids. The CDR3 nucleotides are TGTGCCAGCAGGAGGACATCCATGAACACTGAAGCTTTCTTT. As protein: CASRRTSMNTEAFF.

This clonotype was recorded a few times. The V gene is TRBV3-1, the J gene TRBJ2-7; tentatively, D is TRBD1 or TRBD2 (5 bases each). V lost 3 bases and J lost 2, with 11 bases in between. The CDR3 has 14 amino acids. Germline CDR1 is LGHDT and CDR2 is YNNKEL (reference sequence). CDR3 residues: CASSQRRDPYEQYF. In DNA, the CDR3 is TGTGCCAGCAGCCAGCGCCGGGACCCCTACGAGCAGTACTTC.

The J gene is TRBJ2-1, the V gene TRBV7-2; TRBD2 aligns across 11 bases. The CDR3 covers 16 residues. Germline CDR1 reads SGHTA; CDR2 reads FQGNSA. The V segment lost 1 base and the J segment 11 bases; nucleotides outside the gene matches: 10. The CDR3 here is CASSLGAGLAESKQFF. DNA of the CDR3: TGTGCCAGCAGCTTAGGGGCGGGACTAGCGGAATCTAAGCAGTTCTTC.

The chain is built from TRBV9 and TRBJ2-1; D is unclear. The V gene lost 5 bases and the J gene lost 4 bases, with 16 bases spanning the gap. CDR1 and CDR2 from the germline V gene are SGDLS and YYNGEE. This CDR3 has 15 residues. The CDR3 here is CASSLLPGTYNEQFF. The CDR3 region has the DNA TGTGCCAGCAGTCTCCTACCGGGTACATACAATGAGCAGTTCTTC.

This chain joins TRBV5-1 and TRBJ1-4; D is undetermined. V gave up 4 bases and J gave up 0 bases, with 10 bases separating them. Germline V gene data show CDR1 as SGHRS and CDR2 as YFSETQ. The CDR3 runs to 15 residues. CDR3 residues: CASSPGVATNEKLFF. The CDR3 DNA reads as TGCGCCAGCAGCCCGGGAGTTGCAACTAATGAAAAACTGTTTTTT.

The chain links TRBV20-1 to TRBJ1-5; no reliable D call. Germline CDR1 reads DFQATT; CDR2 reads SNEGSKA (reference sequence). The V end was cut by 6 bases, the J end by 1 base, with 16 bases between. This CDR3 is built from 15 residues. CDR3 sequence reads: CSARPTAGSNQPQHF. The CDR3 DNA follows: TGCAGTGCAAGACCGACGGCGGGGAGCAATCAGCCCCAGCATTTT.

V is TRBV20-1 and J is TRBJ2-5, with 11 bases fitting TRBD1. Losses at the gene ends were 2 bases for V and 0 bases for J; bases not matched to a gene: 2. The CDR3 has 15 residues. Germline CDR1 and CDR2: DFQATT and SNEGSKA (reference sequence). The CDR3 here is CSARQDRGHQETQYF. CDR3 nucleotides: TGCAGTGCTAGACAGGACAGGGGGCACCAAGAGACCCAGTACTTC.

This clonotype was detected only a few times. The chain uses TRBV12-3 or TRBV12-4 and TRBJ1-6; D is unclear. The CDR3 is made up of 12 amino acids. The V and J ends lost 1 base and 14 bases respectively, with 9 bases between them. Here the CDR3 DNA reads TGTGCCAGCAGTTTAGGAGGGTCGGCCCTCCACTTT. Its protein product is CASSLGGSALHF.

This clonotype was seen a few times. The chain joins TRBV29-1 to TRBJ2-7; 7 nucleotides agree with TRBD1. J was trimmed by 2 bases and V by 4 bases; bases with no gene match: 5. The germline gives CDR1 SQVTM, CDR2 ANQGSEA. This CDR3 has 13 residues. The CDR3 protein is CSVVTGSPYEQYF. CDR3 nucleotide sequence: TGCAGCGTTGTGACAGGGTCTCCCTACGAGCAGTACTTC.

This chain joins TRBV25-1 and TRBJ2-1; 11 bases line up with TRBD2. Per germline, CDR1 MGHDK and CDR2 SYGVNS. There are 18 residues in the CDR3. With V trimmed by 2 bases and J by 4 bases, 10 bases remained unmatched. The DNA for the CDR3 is TGTGCCAGCAGTGAAAGGAGCACTAGCGGGAGAAGGTACAATGAGCAGTTCTTC. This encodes CASSERSTSGRRYNEQFF.

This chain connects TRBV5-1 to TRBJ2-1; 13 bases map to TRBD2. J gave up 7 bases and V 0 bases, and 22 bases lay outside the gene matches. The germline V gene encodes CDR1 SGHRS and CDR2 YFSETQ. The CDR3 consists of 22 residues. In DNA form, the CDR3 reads TGCGCCAGCAGCTTGGATTCAACCGGGCTAGGAGGACTAGCGGGAGCCGGGAATGAGCAGTTCTTC. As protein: CASSLDSTGLGGLAGAGNEQFF.

This chain's CDR3 is CSARGSRVGQPQHF. The DNA of the CDR3 is TGCAGTGCTAGAGGCAGCAGGGTCGGTCAGCCCCAGCATTTT. This chain joins TRBV20-1 and TRBJ1-5; a weak D match, TRBD1 (5 bases). Germline V gene lookup returns CDR1 DFQATT and CDR2 SNEGSKA (reference sequence). CDR3 length: 14 amino acids. The V end lost 1 base, the J end lost 6 bases, and 13 bases lay between the germline ends.

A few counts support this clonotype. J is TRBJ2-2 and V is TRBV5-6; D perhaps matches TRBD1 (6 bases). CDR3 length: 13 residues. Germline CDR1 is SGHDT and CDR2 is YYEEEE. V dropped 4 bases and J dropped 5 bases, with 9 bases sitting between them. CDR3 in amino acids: CASSTTGTGELFF. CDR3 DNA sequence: TGTGCCAGCAGCACCACAGGGACCGGGGAGCTGTTTTTT.

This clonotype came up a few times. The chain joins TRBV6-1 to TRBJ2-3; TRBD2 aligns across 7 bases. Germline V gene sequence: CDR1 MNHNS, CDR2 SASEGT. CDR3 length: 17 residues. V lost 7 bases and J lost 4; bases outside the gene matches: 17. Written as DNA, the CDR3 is TGTGCCAGCATTCCGGGATCTTCCGGGGGGTGGGCAGATACGCAGTATTTT. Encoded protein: CASIPGSSGGWADTQYF.

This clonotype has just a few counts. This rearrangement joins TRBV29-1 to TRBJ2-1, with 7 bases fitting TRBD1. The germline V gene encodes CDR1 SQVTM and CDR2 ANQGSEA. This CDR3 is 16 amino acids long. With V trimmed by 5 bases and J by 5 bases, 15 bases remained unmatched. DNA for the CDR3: TGCAGCGTTCCCCCTGGGGCGCAGGGACAGAACAATGAGCAGTTCTTC. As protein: CSVPPGAQGQNNEQFF.

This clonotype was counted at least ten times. CDR3 in DNA: TGTGCCAGCAGGAGACTAGCGGGGGGCACAGATACGCAGTATTTT. It codes for CASRRLAGGTDTQYF. The chain uses TRBV12-3 or TRBV12-4 and TRBJ2-3, with TRBD2 matching over 12 bases. The ends lost 6 bases at V and 1 base at J; junction bases unmatched: 2. The CDR3 extends over 15 amino acids.

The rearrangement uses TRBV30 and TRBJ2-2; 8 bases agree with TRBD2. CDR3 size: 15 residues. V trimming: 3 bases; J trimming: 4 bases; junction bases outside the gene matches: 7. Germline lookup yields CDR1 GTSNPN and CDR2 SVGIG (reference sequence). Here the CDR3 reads CAWRTGLASTGELFF. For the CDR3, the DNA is TGTGCCTGGAGGACCGGACTAGCATCCACCGGGGAGCTGTTTTTT.

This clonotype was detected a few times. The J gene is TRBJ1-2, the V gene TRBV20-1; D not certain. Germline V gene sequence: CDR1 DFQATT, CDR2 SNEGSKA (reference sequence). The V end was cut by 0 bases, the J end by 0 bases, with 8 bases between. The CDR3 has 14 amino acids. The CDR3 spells CSARDVASNYGYTF. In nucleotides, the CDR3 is TGCAGTGCTAGAGATGTGGCATCTAACTATGGCTACACCTTC.

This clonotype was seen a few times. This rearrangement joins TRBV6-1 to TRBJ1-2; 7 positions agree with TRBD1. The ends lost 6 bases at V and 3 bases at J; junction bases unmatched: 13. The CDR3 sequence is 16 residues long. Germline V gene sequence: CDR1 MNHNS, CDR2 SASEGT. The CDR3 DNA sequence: TGTGCCAGCAGAAACGGACAGGTCTATCAAGACTATGGCTACACCTTC. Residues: CASRNGQVYQDYGYTF.

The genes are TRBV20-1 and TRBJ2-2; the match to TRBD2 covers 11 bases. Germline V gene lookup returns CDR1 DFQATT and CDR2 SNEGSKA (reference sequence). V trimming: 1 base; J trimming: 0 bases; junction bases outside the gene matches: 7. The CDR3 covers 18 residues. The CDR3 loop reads CSARGLAGQPANTGELFF. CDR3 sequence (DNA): TGCAGTGCTAGAGGACTAGCGGGACAGCCTGCGAACACCGGGGAGCTGTTTTTT.

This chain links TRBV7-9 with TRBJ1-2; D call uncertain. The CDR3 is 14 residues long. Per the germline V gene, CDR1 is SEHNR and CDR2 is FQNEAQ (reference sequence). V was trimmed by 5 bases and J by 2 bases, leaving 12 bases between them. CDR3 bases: TGTGCCAGCAGCCCTCCTCCCGGAAACTATGGCTACACCTTC. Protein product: CASSPPPGNYGYTF.

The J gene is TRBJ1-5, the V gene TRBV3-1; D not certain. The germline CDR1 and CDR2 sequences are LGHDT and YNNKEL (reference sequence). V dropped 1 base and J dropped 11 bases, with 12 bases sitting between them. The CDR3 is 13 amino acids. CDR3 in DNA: TGTGCCAGCAGCCAAGGGAGCGCGACGGCCCAGCATTTT. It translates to CASSQGSATAQHF.

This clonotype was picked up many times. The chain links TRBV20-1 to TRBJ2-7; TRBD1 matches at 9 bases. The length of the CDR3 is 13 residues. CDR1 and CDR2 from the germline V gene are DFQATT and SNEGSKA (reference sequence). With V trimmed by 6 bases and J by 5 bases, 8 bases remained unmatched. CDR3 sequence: CSAAGQGRDEQYF. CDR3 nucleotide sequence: TGCAGTGCAGCGGGACAGGGACGGGACGAGCAGTACTTC.

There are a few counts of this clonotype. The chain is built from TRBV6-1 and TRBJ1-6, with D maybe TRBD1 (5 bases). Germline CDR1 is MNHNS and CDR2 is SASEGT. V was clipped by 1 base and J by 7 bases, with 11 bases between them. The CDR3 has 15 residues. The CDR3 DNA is TGTGCCAGCAGTGAAGGTGGCAGGGTCAATTCACCCCTCCACTTT. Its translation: CASSEGGRVNSPLHF.

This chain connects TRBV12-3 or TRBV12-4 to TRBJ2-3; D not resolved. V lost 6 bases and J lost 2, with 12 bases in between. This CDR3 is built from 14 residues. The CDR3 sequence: CASRQNRDTDTQYF. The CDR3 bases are TGTGCCAGCAGACAAAACCGCGACACAGATACGCAGTATTTT.

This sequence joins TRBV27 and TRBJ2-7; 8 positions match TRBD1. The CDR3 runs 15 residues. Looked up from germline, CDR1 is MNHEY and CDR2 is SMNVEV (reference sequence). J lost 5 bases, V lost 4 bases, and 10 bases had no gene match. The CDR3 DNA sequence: TGTGCCAGCAGTTCACCCTTGACAGGGGCCCACGAGCAGTACTTC. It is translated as CASSSPLTGAHEQYF.

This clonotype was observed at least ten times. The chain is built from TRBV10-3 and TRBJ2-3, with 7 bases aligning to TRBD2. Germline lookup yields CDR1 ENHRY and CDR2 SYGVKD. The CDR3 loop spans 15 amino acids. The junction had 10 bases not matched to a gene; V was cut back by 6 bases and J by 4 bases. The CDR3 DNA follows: TGTGCCATCAGGTCCTCCTGGGGGGGTTCAGATACGCAGTATTTT. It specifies CAIRSSWGGSDTQYF.